The 9 T cell receptor beta chains below come from one sample, sequenced in a study of post-analysis software for immune sequencing data. Sequencing libraries made from TCR beta cDNA carried unique molecular identifiers. TCRdb itself ran the PCR reads through MiXCR, one entry per CDR3 protein. The sample has about 460,000 distinct CDR3 sequences; around 40% are singletons. Study-wide findings and caveats: The study found TRBV5-6, TRBV5-1 and TRBV20-1 among 4 or 5 TRBV segments more frequent in patients than controls.

No cognate antigen is known for these TCRs. The sample was blood. These receptors came from a girl between 5 and 17 years old with multiple sclerosis.

V gene TRBV28 combines with J gene TRBJ2-7, with D maybe TRBD2 (5 bases). This CDR3 contains 15 residues. V lost 4 bases to trimming and J lost 0 bases, with 13 bases between them. Per germline, CDR1 MDHEN and CDR2 SYDVKM. As DNA, the CDR3 is TGTGCCAGCAGTTCGAACCAGGACTTCTCCTACGAGCAGTACTTC. Protein sequence: CASSSNQDFSYEQYF.

This clonotype occurred a few times. V and J are TRBV10-3 and TRBJ2-1; no clear D. The CDR3 loop spans 13 amino acids. Germline V gives CDR1 ENHRY, CDR2 SYGVKD. The V gene lost 6 bases and the J gene lost 4 bases, with 10 bases spanning the gap. CDR3 DNA: TGTGCCATCAGCCTCGCCGAATACAATGAGCAGTTCTTC. It specifies CAISLAEYNEQFF.

V and J are TRBV7-8 and TRBJ2-4; D may correspond to TRBD1 or TRBD2 (5 bases each). Deletions cut 3 bases from V and 0 bases from J, with 9 bases between. Germline loops: CDR1 SGHVS, CDR2 FQNEAQ. The CDR3 extends over 15 amino acids. CDR3 sequence: CASSFSGLAKNIQYF. The CDR3, as DNA: TGTGCCAGCAGCTTCTCGGGGCTAGCCAAAAACATTCAGTACTTC.

Worth noting for this clonotype: Sequence at one end of the junction differs from germline and may be a read error. The chain couples TRBV7-3 to TRBJ1-1; unclear D gene. The germline V gene has CDR1 SGHTA and CDR2 FQGTGA. This CDR3 has 15 amino acids. CDR3 nucleotide sequence: TGCGCCAGCAGCTTAATGGGGTCCATGAACACTGAAGCTTTCTTT. This codes for CASSLMGSMNTEAFF.

This chain uses TRBV12-3 or TRBV12-4 with TRBJ2-5, with D unclear. This CDR3 is built from 16 residues. With 3 bases removed from V and 2 bases from J, the gap between germline ends came to 16 bases. DNA of the CDR3: TGTGCCAGCAGTTTGTCAGCCTCCATTCTACAAGAGACCCAGTACTTC. As protein: CASSLSASILQETQYF.

This clonotype showed up just a few times. The chain employs TRBV10-3 and TRBJ2-7, with 9 bases lining up with TRBD1. Per the germline V gene, CDR1 is ENHRY and CDR2 is SYGVKD. The CDR3 spans 14 residues. The junction had 3 bases not matched to a gene; V was cut back by 3 bases and J by 3 bases. DNA for the CDR3: TGTGCCATCAGTGATGGGACAGGGCGCTACGAGCAGTACTTC. Translation: CAISDGTGRYEQYF.

This clonotype was counted many times. The chain couples TRBV3-1 to TRBJ2-7; maybe TRBD1 (5 bases). Between the trimmed V and J ends, which lost 1 base and 0 bases, there was a span of 7 bases. Germline-derived CDR1 and CDR2 are LGHDT and YNNKEL (reference sequence). The CDR3 spans 14 residues. CDR3 in amino acids: CASSQGQSSYEQYF. The CDR3 DNA is TGTGCCAGCAGCCAAGGACAGAGCTCCTACGAGCAGTACTTC.

The V gene is TRBV28, the J gene TRBJ1-1, with D possibly TRBD1 on 6 matching bases. V gave up 7 bases and J gave up 3 bases, with 18 bases separating them. The CDR3 is made up of 15 amino acids. Germline CDR1 reads MDHEN; CDR2 reads SYDVKM. As DNA, the CDR3 is TGTGCCAGCACCTACCGGGGGGCCCCCGACACTGAAGCTTTCTTT. It specifies CASTYRGAPDTEAFF.

The genes are TRBV7-9 and TRBJ2-7; no definite D call. The CDR3 has 13 amino acids. Germline V gene sequence: CDR1 SEHNR, CDR2 FQNEAQ (reference sequence). Trimming shortened V by 1 base and J by 3 bases, and 7 bases separated the two germline ends. CDR3 nucleotides: TGTGCCAGCAGCTTAGGAATTGACTACGAGCAGTACTTC. Translated, it gives CASSLGIDYEQYF.